This TCR beta chain was retrieved from a study of blood T cell repertoires in COVID-19. Study summary: In each case, the material was cDNA or gDNA derived from T cells, B-cell-depleted T cells, or PBMCs.

Only in-frame clones appear in the TCRdb table, and some are missing; sequencing was by immunoSEQ multiplex PCR. The repertoire consists of 150,000 to 200,000 clones, with 80% to 90% occurring once and the leading ten covering under 3.5%. Trimming took off 2 bases at V and 4 bases at J, with 11 bases between the two ends. CDR3 length equals 14 residues. Germline lookup yields CDR1 MNHEY and CDR2 SMNVEV (reference sequence). The genes are TRBV27 and TRBJ1-2, with D possibly matching TRBD1 (6 bases). The sequenced material came from peripheral blood. This TCR was recovered from a man aged 55 to 70 with acute or convalescent COVID-19. As DNA, the CDR3 is TGTGCCAGCAGTTTAAGGGGGGGAGTCTATGGCTACACCTTC. As protein: CASSLRGGVYGYTF.